This T cell receptor (beta chain) was found in a study of blood T cells in healthy people across ages. General study points: A strong correlation was found between TCR beta diversity and the percentage of naive T cells.

Using a J-beta primer mix together with a sample-barcoded 5' primer, a second PCR was run for roughly 6 to 11 cycles. One entry per CDR3 protein results from TCRdb running MiXCR on the 5' RACE reads. The table has roughly 1,500,000 distinct CDR3 sequences, 30% to 35% seen once. On this clonotype: The antigen remains unidentified.

This receptor was taken from a woman aged 25 to 39 in good health. The sample was blood.

CDR3 sequence reads: CASRLDSRLDTQYF. The CDR3 DNA follows: TGTGCCAGTAGATTGGACAGTAGATTAGATACGCAGTATTTT. The chain employs TRBV19 and TRBJ2-3; weak D call: TRBD1 (6 bases). CDR1 LNHDA and CDR2 SQIVND come from the germline V gene (reference sequence). This CDR3 has 14 amino acids. Trimming shortened V by 6 bases and J by 5 bases, and 15 bases separated the two germline ends.